The T cell receptor beta chain under discussion was sequenced for a study of blood T cell repertoires in COVID-19 (dated by TCRdb to 2020 to 2022). Looking at the study overall: Samples covering the acute and convalescent phases of COVID-19 were provided by collaborators in the United States, Italy and Spain. The sample metadata nearly always contained a de-identified subject ID, COVID-19 status, age in years and sex. The repertoires were made available in a free public database intended to serve as a resource for research on the immune response to SARS-CoV-2. Subjects who had been exposed to COVID-19, were actively infected with it, or had recovered from it provided the deeply sampled blood TCRbeta repertoires that made up the dataset. Where available, HLA class I and class II types were taken from metadata supplied by the sample provider and were not determined by assay-based typing. The samples were drawn from the first 160 participants of the ongoing ImmuneRACE study and from 1,200 or so subjects provided by 6 global collaborators. The material from the prospective study consisted of cDNA or gDNA derived from T cells, B-cell-depleted T cells, or PBMCs. Study-wide findings and limitations: The amount of clinical and demographic metadata varied by source and participant and was provided uncurated.

Each collaborating institution followed its own protocols to collect whole blood in K2EDTA tubes. For TCRbeta analysis, collaborators shipped samples in one of three forms: frozen whole blood, isolated PBMCs, or DNA extracted from either of those sample types. Turning to this clone: Which antigen it targets is not known. No quality values exist for individual bases; no much larger clone is one base distant.

The germline V gene yields SGHDT for CDR1 and YYEEEE for CDR2. Between the V and J ends, shortened by 6 bases and 0 bases respectively, the junction contains 15 bases. The CDR3, from cysteine to phenylalanine, totals 15 residues. Of all the DNA, just the CDR3 is kept, 45 bases in frame from base 1. TCRbeta CDR3 regions were amplified from genomic DNA by means of the immunoSEQ Assay, a bias-controlled multiplex PCR. In the original analysis: Nucleated cell counts per sample were estimated from amplification of reference gene primers within the assay. To quantify the absolute abundance of each unique TCRbeta CDR3 rearrangement, sequence reads were collapsed and filtered. For each sample, productive Simpson clonality was calculated as the square root of Simpson's diversity index across productive rearrangements. Here the immuneACCESS table is served through TCRdb, limited to in-frame sequences with V and J called. Missing clones are a known gap in these copies; in checked studies unresolved V genes cover under half, and the rest lacks a known reason. For V, J and clone size, that table is used; D and trimming come from the DNA. Within this sample are a few hundred thousand clones, with 80% to 85% of them counted one time only. The ten largest clonotypes hold around 3.3% of the sample.

This TCR was sampled from a woman between 18 and 29 years old with acute or convalescent COVID-19. The rearranged segments are TRBV5-6 and TRBJ2-5; no D gene is confidently identified. The sample was peripheral blood. In nucleotide form, the sequence is TGTGCCAGCACCTCTTGGGCCAGATACCAAGAGACCCAGTACTTC. This codes for CASTSWARYQETQYF.